A selection of T cell receptor beta chains follows, all from one sample in a study of ipilimumab plus nivolumab after autologous stem cell transplantation. Sequenced by immunoSEQ multiplex PCR; TCRdb stores in-frame clones only, minus some. The data hold about 40,000 clones, with over 90% observed a single time. This material consisted of PBMCs, taken in a trial of ipilimumab plus nivolumab as post-transplant consolidation. The receptors derive from a male donor with multiple myeloma. The CDR3 runs from the conserved cysteine through the conserved F or W. A D gene is named only where the DNA matches it firmly. Size values are once, few and many counts, or a class for expanded clones, and some rows have none.

d_call j_call v_call cdr3_length clone_size cdr3_nt cdr3_aa
. TRBJ2-6 TRBV7-8 18 . TGTGCCAGCAGCTTAGAGTGGGGCCAATTCTCTGGGGCCAACGTCCTGACTTTC CASSLEWGQFSGANVLTF
. TRBJ2-5 TRBV29-1 11 . TGCAGCGTTGTAAAACGAGAGACCCAGTACTTC CSVVKRETQYF
. TRBJ2-5 TRBV27 15 . TGTGCCAGCAGTTTATCCATCCGGGGGCGGGAGACCCAGTACTTC CASSLSIRGRETQYF
. TRBJ1-1 TRBV7-9 13 . TGTGCCAGCAGCTTTTTGATGAACACTGAAGCTTTCTTT CASSFLMNTEAFF
. TRBJ2-2 TRBV6-5 13 . TGTGCCAGCAGTTACCGTGTAGGCGGGGAGCTGTTTTTT CASSYRVGGELFF
. TRBJ1-1 TRBV19 15 . TGTGCCAGTAGTGCCCCCGGGGCCTTGAACACTGAAGCTTTCTTT CASSAPGALNTEAFF
TRBD2 TRBJ2-3 TRBV4-3 12 . TGCGCCAGCAGCCAAGGTCGGGGGGCGCAGTATTTT CASSQGRGAQYF
. TRBJ1-6 TRBV18 14 . TGTGCCAGCTCACCAGGGCGGGAGAATTCACCCCTCCACTTT CASSPGRENSPLHF
. TRBJ2-7 TRBV18 11 . TGTGCCAGCTCCCCTACCTACGAGCAGTACTTC CASSPTYEQYF
. TRBJ2-3 TRBV11-2 14 . TGTGCCAGCACGCCTAGAAGGGGCACAGATACGCAGTATTTT CASTPRRGTDTQYF
. TRBJ2-3 TRBV5-6 12 . TGTGCCAGCAGCTTCCTGCAAGATACGCAGTATTTT CASSFLQDTQYF
. TRBJ2-3 TRBV27 13 . TGTGCCAGCAGAATTGCCGCCACAGATACGCAGTATTTT CASRIAATDTQYF
TRBD2 TRBJ2-7 TRBV5-4 16 . TGTGCCAGCAGCTTGGGTGCGGGAGGGCCTTTCTACGAGCAGTACTTC CASSLGAGGPFYEQYF
TRBD1 TRBJ2-7 TRBV5-1 14 . TGCGCCAGCAGCGTCACCGACAGGGCCCAGGGGCAGTACTTC CASSVTDRAQGQYF
TRBD2 TRBJ2-1 TRBV6-1 13 . TGTGCCAGCAGGCCGGGACTAGCGAATGAGCAGTTCTTC CASRPGLANEQFF
. TRBJ2-7 TRBV28 16 . TGTGCCAGCAGCCAAATAGGGACGCAGATCAGGAGAGAGCAGTACTTC CASSQIGTQIRREQYF
TRBD1 TRBJ2-7 TRBV9 14 . TGTGCCAGCAGCCACCAGACAGGGTTTAGGGAGCAGTACTTC CASSHQTGFREQYF
. TRBJ2-3 TRBV5-1 13 . TGCGCCAGCAGCTTGACCGCCACAGATACGCAGTATTTT CASSLTATDTQYF
TRBD2 TRBJ2-3 TRBV19 16 once TGTGCCAGTAGTGGCCAGTCAGCGGGACGCACAGATACGCAGTATTTT CASSGQSAGRTDTQYF
TRBD2 TRBJ2-3 TRBV7-8 16 . TGTGCCAGCAGCTTAGATCGCGGGGGAAGCACAGATACGCAGTATTTT CASSLDRGGSTDTQYF
TRBD2 TRBJ2-7 TRBV13 15 . TGTGCCAGCAGCTTGGGGAGCGGGAGCTCCTACGAGCAGTACTTC CASSLGSGSSYEQYF
TRBD2 TRBJ2-1 TRBV2 14 . TGTGCCAGCAGAGGACTAGCGGGAAGGCATGAGCAGTTCTTC CASRGLAGRHEQFF
TRBD2 TRBJ2-2 TRBV7-6 16 . TGTGCCAGCAGCAAACTAGCGGGAGCCGACACCGGGGAGCTGTTTTTT CASSKLAGADTGELFF
TRBD1 TRBJ2-5 TRBV7-7 14 . TGTGCCAGCAGCGGGACAGGGGCCCAAGAGACCCAGTACTTC CASSGTGAQETQYF
. TRBJ1-3 TRBV6-5 13 . TGTGCCAGCAGTTACGACCATGGAAACACCATATATTTT CASSYDHGNTIYF
TRBD2 TRBJ2-3 TRBV9 17 . TGTGCCAGCAGCGTAGAGGTGGTCAGCGGGGGTGCAGATACGCAGTATTTT CASSVEVVSGGADTQYF
. TRBJ2-7 TRBV9 15 . TGTGCCAGCAGCGAGGGGGGACAGCCTTCCTACGAGCAGTACTTC CASSEGGQPSYEQYF
TRBD1 TRBJ2-2 TRBV19 18 . TGTGCCAGTAAGGTGGGCAGGGGGCGTGTGATGAACACCGGGGAGCTGTTTTTT CASKVGRGRVMNTGELFF
TRBD1 TRBJ1-1 TRBV6-9 16 . TGTGCCAGCAGTTATCTTGGACAGGGGAAGAACACTGAAGCTTTCTTT CASSYLGQGKNTEAFF
TRBD1 TRBJ1-1 TRBV6-4 16 . TGTGCCAGCAGTGATTTCGGGACAGGGCCGAACACTGAAGCTTTCTTT CASSDFGTGPNTEAFF
. TRBJ1-1 TRBV11-2 12 . TGTGCCAGCAGCTTAGTAGACGCTGAAGCTTTCTTT CASSLVDAEAFF
TRBD1 TRBJ2-7 TRBV27 13 few TGTGCCAGCAGCCGACAGGGCGTCGACGAGCAGTACTTC CASSRQGVDEQYF
TRBD2 TRBJ2-3 TRBV5-1 16 . TGCGCCAGCAGCCAGGGACTAGCGGCAAGCACAGATACGCAGTATTTT CASSQGLAASTDTQYF
TRBD1 TRBJ1-5 TRBV28 19 once TGTGCCAGCAGTTTATTTCCTAGGGGGCCAGGGTGGCGCAATCAGCCCCAGCATTTT CASSLFPRGPGWRNQPQHF
TRBD1 TRBJ2-1 TRBV5-4 15 . TGTGCCAGCAGCTTGGGACAGGGATCCCACAATGAGCAGTTCTTC CASSLGQGSHNEQFF
. TRBJ1-1 TRBV28 14 . TGTGCCAGCAGCCCCCAGCGCCGGAACACTGAAGCTTTCTTT CASSPQRRNTEAFF
. TRBJ2-1 TRBV7-2 10 . TGTGCCAGCCAGGGATCCCAGCAGTTCTTC CASQGSQQFF
. TRBJ2-7 TRBV29-1 13 once TGCAGCGTAGAACAGGGCAGGGAGAGCGAGCAGTACTTC CSVEQGRESEQYF
. TRBJ2-1 TRBV11-3 13 . TGTGCCAGCAGCACCCCCCCAGTGAGTGAGCAGTTCTTC CASSTPPVSEQFF
. TRBJ1-2 TRBV11-2 14 . TGTGCCAGCAGCTACCAGTTAGCTAACTATGGCTACACCTTC CASSYQLANYGYTF
. TRBJ1-3 TRBV11-3 14 . TGTGCCAGCGCTGACCGGAATGCTGGAAACACCATATATTTT CASADRNAGNTIYF
. TRBJ2-4 TRBV28 14 . TGTGCCAGCAGTTCAGGGGTTGGCTTTAACATTCAGTACTTC CASSSGVGFNIQYF
TRBD1 TRBJ2-7 TRBV5-1 14 . TGCGCCAGCAGCTGGACAGGGGGCTCCTACGAGCAGTACTTC CASSWTGGSYEQYF
. TRBJ1-1 TRBV7-9 13 . TGTGCCAGCAGCCCAATCAGGGGCACTGAAGCTTTCTTT CASSPIRGTEAFF
. TRBJ1-5 TRBV19 15 . TGTGCCAGTAGTTACACAGGGTATAGCAATCAGCCCCAGCATTTT CASSYTGYSNQPQHF
. TRBJ1-1 TRBV6-6 13 . TGTGCCAGCAGCCGGGGGCTCGGCACTGAAGCTTTCTTT CASSRGLGTEAFF
TRBD1 TRBJ1-5 TRBV5-5 17 . TGTGCCAGCAGCTTTACTCCGGGACAGGGGTTGAATCAGCCCCAGCATTTT CASSFTPGQGLNQPQHF
. TRBJ1-2 TRBV19 12 . TGTGCCAGTAGTATAGAACACAGCGGCTACACCTTC CASSIEHSGYTF
. TRBJ2-3 TRBV2 13 . TGTGCTAATAACCGGGGGGCTATGGATACGCAGTATTTT CANNRGAMDTQYF
TRBD2 TRBJ2-3 TRBV5-1 16 . TGCGCCAGCAGCCCTACTACGGGAGGGCCCACAGATACGCAGTATTTT CASSPTTGGPTDTQYF
TRBD2 TRBJ2-1 TRBV19 19 . TGTGCCAGTAGTATCGGACTAGCGGGAGGCCCCAGCTCCTACAATGAGCAGTTCTTC CASSIGLAGGPSSYNEQFF
. TRBJ2-7 TRBV19 13 . TGTGCCAGTAGTATTGCCCTCACCTACGAGCAGTACTTC CASSIALTYEQYF
TRBD2 TRBJ2-7 TRBV7-2 16 . TGTGCCAGCAGCTCGGGACTAGCGGGAGCTGGGTACGAGCAGTACTTC CASSSGLAGAGYEQYF
. TRBJ2-7 TRBV5-1 13 . TGCGCCAGCAGCTTGTCTGGAACCTACGAGCAGTACTTC CASSLSGTYEQYF
TRBD1 TRBJ1-5 TRBV5-5 15 once TGTGCCAGCAGCAGGTGGGACAGTAGCAATCAGCCCCAGCATTTT CASSRWDSSNQPQHF